The 16 T cell receptor beta chains presented below share a single source sample, sequenced in a study of blood T cell repertoires in COVID-19. Measured with immunoSEQ multiplex PCR; TCRdb has only the in-frame clones, and not every one. The table lists a few hundred thousand clones, 70% to 90% of them singletons. Sequenced sample: peripheral blood. The source of these receptors is a woman in her sixties or seventies with acute or convalescent COVID-19.

The chain combines TRBV5-4 with TRBJ2-7; possibly TRBD1 for D (6 bases). V lost 0 bases, J lost 8 bases, and 21 bases lay in between. The CDR3 is 16 amino acids. The germline V gene encodes CDR1 SGHNT and CDR2 YYREEE (reference sequence). The CDR3 DNA follows: TGTGCCAGCAGCTTGGGGGGGCTATCTTCCTTCGCCAAGCAGTACTTC. It specifies CASSLGGLSSFAKQYF.

The V call is TRBV2, the J call TRBJ2-7; TRBD1 matches at 10 bases. The germline CDR1 and CDR2 sequences are SNHLY and FYNNEI. The junction had 4 bases not matched to a gene; V was cut back by 5 bases and J by 6 bases. This CDR3 has 13 amino acids. The CDR3 loop is CASSRTGGSEQYF. The CDR3 DNA follows: TGTGCCAGCAGTCGGACAGGGGGAAGCGAGCAGTACTTC.

The V gene is TRBV10-3, the J gene TRBJ2-5, with 12 bases lining up with TRBD2. The V segment lost 5 bases and the J segment 5 bases; nucleotides outside the gene matches: 6. In germline, CDR1 is ENHRY, CDR2 SYGVKD. The CDR3 is made up of 15 amino acids. The CDR3 here is CAISWTSGDAETQYF. The CDR3 region has the DNA TGTGCCATCAGTTGGACTAGCGGGGATGCGGAGACCCAGTACTTC.

The chain uses TRBV7-9 and TRBJ2-7; 7 positions match TRBD1. Looked up from germline, CDR1 is SEHNR and CDR2 is FQNEAQ (reference sequence). This CDR3 has 14 amino acids. J gave up 6 bases and V 5 bases, and 10 bases lay outside the gene matches. CDR3 coding DNA: TGTGCCAGCAGCCTCAGGACAGGTCTTAGCGAGCAGTACTTC. Protein: CASSLRTGLSEQYF.

The J gene is TRBJ1-1, the V gene TRBV11-3, with D unclear. V shed 3 bases and J shed 1 base, with 6 bases lying between them. Germline V gives CDR1 SGHNT, CDR2 YENEEA. The CDR3 totals 13 residues. CDR3 protein: CASSLGQNTEAFF. Written as DNA, the CDR3 is TGTGCCAGCAGCTTGGGCCAGAACACTGAAGCTTTCTTT.

The V gene is TRBV3-1 (or the pseudogene TRBV3-2), the J gene TRBJ1-1; the D is unclear. Germline V gene lookup returns CDR1 LGHDT and CDR2 YNNKEL (reference sequence). V lost 4 bases, J lost 0 bases, and 6 bases lay in between. The CDR3 runs to 13 residues. CDR3 in DNA: TGTGCCAGCAGCCGGTTAGTGAACACTGAAGCTTTCTTT. Amino acids: CASSRLVNTEAFF.

The V gene is TRBV2, the J gene TRBJ1-1; 10 bases map to TRBD1. CDR3 length: 14 amino acids. Germline assignment: CDR1 SNHLY and CDR2 FYNNEI. V was pared by 5 bases and J by 5 bases, with 5 bases of the junction left unmatched. Here the CDR3 DNA reads TGTGCCAGCAGTAGACAGGGGGCGCTTACTGAAGCTTTCTTT. Its protein is CASSRQGALTEAFF. Together with reference TRBV2 and TRBJ1-1, the CDR3 gives the full variable domain: EPEVTQTPSHQVTQMGQEVILRCVPISNHLYFYWYRQILGQKVEFLVSFYNNEISEKSEIFDDQFSVERPDGSNFTLKIRSTKLEDSAMYFCASSRQGALTEAFFGQGTRLTVV.

This clone was seen a handful of times. The CDR3 DNA sequence: TGTGCCAGCAGGCGGGCTTTGAACACTGAAGCTTTCTTT. This translates into CASRRALNTEAFF. J is TRBJ1-1 and V is TRBV3-1 (or the pseudogene TRBV3-2); no definite D call. Trimming pared 6 bases from V and 0 bases from J, leaving 8 bases between. CDR1 and CDR2 from the germline V gene are LGHDT and YNNKEL (reference sequence). The CDR3 spans 13 residues.

The chain has TRBV7-9 and TRBJ1-1, with a possible D match to TRBD1 (5 bases). The CDR3 totals 12 residues. CDR1 is SEHNR and CDR2 is FQNEAQ in the germline V gene (reference sequence). Trimming stripped 10 bases from V and 4 bases from J, with 13 bases between. The CDR3 here is CATQGGGTEAFF. The CDR3 nucleotides are TGTGCCACCCAGGGTGGTGGCACTGAAGCTTTCTTT.

The chain couples TRBV27 to TRBJ1-6; 9 positions match TRBD1. Germline trimming cut 3 bases from V and 7 bases from J; bases unmatched to any gene: 1. The CDR3 totals 14 residues. In germline, CDR1 is MNHEY, CDR2 SMNVEV (reference sequence). The CDR3 DNA is TGTGCCAGCAGTTTTGGACAGGGGAATTCACCCCTCCACTTT. Translating gives CASSFGQGNSPLHF.

This chain connects TRBV10-3 to TRBJ1-1; tentative D call: TRBD1 (5 bases). The germline V gene encodes CDR1 ENHRY and CDR2 SYGVKD. The CDR3 is 12 residues long. Trimming left V 10 bases short and J 4 bases short, with 13 bases between. This chain's CDR3 is CATRQGATEAFF. In DNA, the CDR3 is TGTGCCACCCGGCAGGGCGCCACTGAAGCTTTCTTT.

J is TRBJ1-2 and V is TRBV5-1, with 11 nucleotides matching TRBD1. The V segment lost 4 bases and the J segment 7 bases; nucleotides outside the gene matches: 6. The CDR3 is 14 amino acids. Germline V gene sequence: CDR1 SGHRS, CDR2 YFSETQ. CDR3 sequence: CASSPGQGVGGYTF. CDR3 DNA: TGCGCCAGCAGCCCGGGACAGGGGGTCGGTGGCTACACCTTC.

The chain carries TRBV5-6 and TRBJ2-7; D is uncertain. Trimming took 0 bases from V and 4 from J, leaving 8 bases between them. The CDR3 sequence is 13 residues long. Germline CDR1 and CDR2: SGHDT and YYEEEE. The CDR3 is CASSLGALYEQYF. The CDR3 DNA reads TGTGCCAGCAGCTTGGGGGCCTTATACGAGCAGTACTTC.

The chain is built from TRBV27 and TRBJ2-2; D uncertain. The ends were cut back, 5 bases at V and 4 bases at J, with 14 bases in the middle. The CDR3 has 15 amino acids. Germline V gives CDR1 MNHEY, CDR2 SMNVEV (reference sequence). CDR3 residues: CASSMISVGTGELFF. CDR3 coding DNA: TGTGCCAGCAGTATGATATCGGTCGGCACCGGGGAGCTGTTTTTT.

The rearrangement links TRBV19 to TRBJ1-2, with TRBD1 matching over 7 bases. CDR1 is LNHDA, CDR2 SQIVND, per germline (reference sequence). Germline trimming cut 7 bases from V and 4 bases from J; bases unmatched to any gene: 3. The CDR3 runs 12 residues. CDR3 loop: CASKGALYGYTF. Written as DNA, the CDR3 is TGTGCCAGTAAGGGGGCACTCTATGGCTACACCTTC.

The V gene is TRBV27, the J gene TRBJ2-7; possible D gene TRBD2, 5 bases. The V gene's germline CDR1 is MNHEY and CDR2 SMNVEV (reference sequence). The V and J ends lost 8 bases and 0 bases respectively, with 41 bases between them. This CDR3 contains 23 residues. The CDR3 sequence is CASLVFTTNGVTSPLRSSYEQYF. CDR3 bases: TGTGCCAGCTTAGTTTTTACCACAAACGGGGTTACATCTCCCCTTAGGAGCTCCTACGAGCAGTACTTC.